One and the same sample provided the 9 T cell receptor beta chains below, sequenced in a study of cytomegalovirus exposure and HLA in healthy donors. The PCR ran on 60 Vbeta and 13 Jbeta primers. Here immunoSEQ multiplex PCR was the method, and the copy in TCRdb shows in-frame clones only, minus some. The sample lists 200,000 to 250,000 clones, approximately 78% occurring once. Sequencing was done on a sample of PBMCs. These receptors were obtained from a boy younger than 18 in good health and CMV-seronegative.

The genes are TRBV4-2 and TRBJ1-6; a weak D match, TRBD1 (5 bases). Between the trimmed V and J ends, which lost 1 base and 3 bases, there was a span of 13 bases. The CDR3 extends over 17 amino acids. Germline V CDR1 and CDR2: LGHNA, YNFKEQ. For the CDR3, the DNA is TGTGCCAGCAGCCAAGGGTCGCGGGGCGACTATAATTCACCCCTCCACTTT. Amino acid sequence: CASSQGSRGDYNSPLHF.

The V gene is TRBV6-6, the J gene TRBJ2-3; 10 bases agree with TRBD1. The CDR3 is made up of 14 amino acids. The V segment lost 5 bases and the J segment 6 bases; nucleotides outside the gene matches: 5. Germline CDR1 and CDR2: MNHNY and SVGAGI (reference sequence). The CDR3 sequence: CASSQQDRGDTQYF. The DNA of the CDR3 is TGTGCCAGCAGTCAACAGGACAGGGGGGATACGCAGTATTTT.

The V gene is TRBV10-2, the J gene TRBJ1-2, with D possibly matching TRBD1 (5 bases). CDR1 is WSHSY, CDR2 SAAADI, per germline. CDR3 size: 13 residues. V was shortened by 1 base and J by 8 bases, with 11 bases between the two germline ends. The CDR3 nucleotides are TGCGCCAGCAGTGAGTGGGACTTGTCCGGCTACACCTTC. This gives the protein CASSEWDLSGYTF.

This chain joins TRBV27 and TRBJ2-3; D not resolved. V lost 2 bases, J lost 6 bases, and 9 bases lay in between. Germline loops: CDR1 MNHEY, CDR2 SMNVEV (reference sequence). This CDR3 is 13 amino acids long. Here the CDR3 DNA reads TGTGCCAGCAGTTTACCCTCCCGGGATACGCAGTATTTT. Translating it yields CASSLPSRDTQYF.

The rearrangement uses TRBV5-1 and TRBJ2-3; D uncertain. Germline V gene lookup returns CDR1 SGHRS and CDR2 YFSETQ. V shed 4 bases and J shed 2 bases, with 8 bases lying between them. The CDR3 runs to 13 residues. Here the CDR3 reads CASSPTHTDTQYF. Here the CDR3 DNA reads TGCGCCAGCAGCCCCACTCACACAGATACGCAGTATTTT.

This chain connects TRBV7-9 to TRBJ2-7; D is perhaps TRBD2 (5 bases). V dropped 6 bases and J dropped 4 bases, with 16 bases sitting between them. Per germline, CDR1 SEHNR and CDR2 FQNEAQ (reference sequence). The CDR3 runs 14 residues. As DNA, the CDR3 is TGTGCCAGCAGTTCGGGTGGGCGGGTGTACGAGCAGTACTTC. As protein: CASSSGGRVYEQYF.

The V call is TRBV29-1, the J call TRBJ2-5; 8 bases align to TRBD1. V shed 3 bases and J 1 base; nucleotides not matched to a gene: 1. The CDR3 extends over 13 amino acids. The V gene's germline CDR1 is SQVTM and CDR2 ANQGSEA. CDR3: CSVEGTGQETQYF. CDR3 in DNA: TGCAGCGTTGAGGGGACAGGCCAAGAGACCCAGTACTTC.

The chain carries TRBV2 and TRBJ1-1; D might be TRBD1 (6 bases). From germline, CDR1 is SNHLY and CDR2 FYNNEI. Trimming took off 7 bases at V and 0 bases at J, with 9 bases between the two ends. This CDR3 is 13 amino acids long. The CDR3 is CASIGQLNTEAFF. CDR3 DNA: TGTGCCAGCATAGGACAGCTGAACACTGAAGCTTTCTTT.

V is TRBV19 and J is TRBJ1-1; D gene uncertain. The CDR3 contains 16 residues. Between the trimmed V and J ends, which lost 4 bases and 0 bases, there was a span of 15 bases. The germline gives CDR1 LNHDA, CDR2 SQIVND (reference sequence). The CDR3 DNA sequence: TGTGCCAGTAGTAGGCGCGGAGGGCCAATGAACACTGAAGCTTTCTTT. This encodes CASSRRGGPMNTEAFF. Drawing the rest from reference TRBV19 and TRBJ1-1, the complete variable domain is DGGITQSPKYLFRKEGQNVTLSCEQNLNHDAMYWYRQDPGQGLRLIYYSQIVNDFQKGDIAEGYSVSREKKESFPLTVTSAQKNPTAFYLCASSRRGGPMNTEAFFGQGTRLTVV.